The entry below describes one TCR beta chain. Its antigen is unidentified. Under the authors' procedure: Samples ranged from roughly 23,224 to 690,600 TCRs, with a median of approximately 91,000. Each CDR3 protein is one row after TCRdb ran MiXCR on the RACE reads. For this entry, the V and J calls and clone size follow TCRdb and not the study's own pipeline. This table has roughly 380,000 distinct CDR3 sequences, roughly 5% appearing once. These data belong to a study of human T cells and chemical hapten exposure. Study-level points and caveats: Relative to control repertoires, expanded TCRs gave rise to significantly more large CDR3 similarity clusters. It should be noted that donors had alopecia, so their immune response may differ from healthy people's.

Time point meaning: pre-sensitization, week 0. Treatment indicated: therapeutic diphenylcyclopropenone sensitization with weekly scalp DPC. The study extracted total RNA from unfractionated whole blood. Trimming took off 1 base at V and 2 bases at J, with 6 bases between the two ends. The CDR3 runs to 14 residues. Germline CDR1 and CDR2: LNHDA and SQIVND (reference sequence). The rearrangement links TRBV19 to TRBJ1-5; D might be TRBD1 (6 bases). The source material was whole blood, sampled in connection with sensitization to the hapten diphenylcyclopropenone (DPC). This clonotype was sampled from a woman aged 50 to 65 with alopecia areata. Some clones in this sample may be carry-over from other donors' samples. CDR3 DNA sequence: TGTGCCAGTAGTATAGCAGGGGGCAATCAGCCCCAGCATTTT. This sequence encodes CASSIAGGNQPQHF. Full variable domain (rest looked up from reference TRBV19 and TRBJ1-5): DGGITQSPKYLFRKEGQNVTLSCEQNLNHDAMYWYRQDPGQGLRLIYYSQIVNDFQKGDIAEGYSVSREKKESFPLTVTSAQKNPTAFYLCASSIAGGNQPQHFGDGTRLSIL.